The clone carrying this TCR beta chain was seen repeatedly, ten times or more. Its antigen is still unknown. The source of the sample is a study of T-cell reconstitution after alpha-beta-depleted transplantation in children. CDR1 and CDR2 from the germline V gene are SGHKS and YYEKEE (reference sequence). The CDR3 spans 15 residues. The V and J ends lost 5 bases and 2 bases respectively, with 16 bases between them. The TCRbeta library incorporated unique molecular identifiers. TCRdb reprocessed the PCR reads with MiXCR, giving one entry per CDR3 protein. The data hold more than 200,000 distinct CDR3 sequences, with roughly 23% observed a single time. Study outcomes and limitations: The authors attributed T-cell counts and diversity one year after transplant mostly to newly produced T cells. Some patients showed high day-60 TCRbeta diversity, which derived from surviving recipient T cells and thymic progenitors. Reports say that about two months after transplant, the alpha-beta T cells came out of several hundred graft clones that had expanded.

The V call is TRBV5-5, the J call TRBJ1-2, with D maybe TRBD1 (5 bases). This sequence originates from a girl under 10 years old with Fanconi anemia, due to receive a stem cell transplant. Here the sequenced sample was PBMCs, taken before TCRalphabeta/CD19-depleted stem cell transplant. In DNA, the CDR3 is TGTGCCAGCAGTAATCCGGGGGAGATGAACTATGGCTACACCTTC. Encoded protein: CASSNPGEMNYGYTF. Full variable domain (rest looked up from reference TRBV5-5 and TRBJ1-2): DAGVTQSPTHLIKTRGQQVTLRCSPISGHKSVSWYQQVLGQGPQFIFQYYEKEERGRGNFPDRFSARQFPNYSSELNVNALLLGDSALYLCASSNPGEMNYGYTFGSGTRLTVV.